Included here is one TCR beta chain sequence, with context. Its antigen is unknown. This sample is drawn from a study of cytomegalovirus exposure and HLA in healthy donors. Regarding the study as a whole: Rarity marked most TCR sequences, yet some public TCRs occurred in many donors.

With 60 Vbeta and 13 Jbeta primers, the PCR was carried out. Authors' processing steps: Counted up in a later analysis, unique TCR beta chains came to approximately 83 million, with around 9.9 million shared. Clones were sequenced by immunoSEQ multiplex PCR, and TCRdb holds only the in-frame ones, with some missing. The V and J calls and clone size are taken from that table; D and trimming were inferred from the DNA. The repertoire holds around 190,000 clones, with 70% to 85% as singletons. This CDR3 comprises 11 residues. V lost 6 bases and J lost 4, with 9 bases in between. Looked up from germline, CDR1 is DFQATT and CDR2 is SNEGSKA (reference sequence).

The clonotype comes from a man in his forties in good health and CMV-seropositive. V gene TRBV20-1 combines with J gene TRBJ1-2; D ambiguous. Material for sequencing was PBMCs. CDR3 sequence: CSADSSYGYTF. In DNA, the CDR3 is TGCAGTGCCGATAGTAGCTATGGCTACACCTTC.